This T cell receptor beta chain was sequenced during a study of shared clonotypes between healthy human individuals. General observations from the study: Against clonotypes common to all four donors, non-shared ones had lower generation probabilities.

Trimming pared 4 bases from V and 6 bases from J, leaving 23 bases between. The CDR3 has 17 residues. Looked up from germline, CDR1 is SGHRS and CDR2 is YFSETQ. With respect to this clone: The antigen is unknown.

Produced via immunoSEQ multiplex PCR; TCRdb's table is partial and in-frame only. The data show 2,500,000 or so clones, roughly 93% seen once. The J gene is TRBJ2-1, the V gene TRBV5-1, with D perhaps TRBD1 or TRBD2 (7 bases each). The receptor comes from a man aged 18 to 30 in good health. Some clones in this sample may be carry-over from other donors' samples. The specimen was naive CD4+ T cells from PBMCs. The subset here: CD45RA+ positively selected. The CDR3 loop reads CASSPRRGGPWGNEQFF. The CDR3 DNA reads TGCGCCAGCAGCCCCCGCAGGGGGGGACCTTGGGGCAATGAGCAGTTCTTC. The full variable domain, in which reference TRBV5-1 and TRBJ2-1 provide the parts outside the CDR3, is KAGVTQTPRYLIKTRGQQVTLSCSPISGHRSVSWYQQTPGQGLQFLFEYFSETQRNKGNFPGRFSGRQFSNSRSEMNVSTLELGDSALYLCASSPRRGGPWGNEQFFGPGTRLTVL.